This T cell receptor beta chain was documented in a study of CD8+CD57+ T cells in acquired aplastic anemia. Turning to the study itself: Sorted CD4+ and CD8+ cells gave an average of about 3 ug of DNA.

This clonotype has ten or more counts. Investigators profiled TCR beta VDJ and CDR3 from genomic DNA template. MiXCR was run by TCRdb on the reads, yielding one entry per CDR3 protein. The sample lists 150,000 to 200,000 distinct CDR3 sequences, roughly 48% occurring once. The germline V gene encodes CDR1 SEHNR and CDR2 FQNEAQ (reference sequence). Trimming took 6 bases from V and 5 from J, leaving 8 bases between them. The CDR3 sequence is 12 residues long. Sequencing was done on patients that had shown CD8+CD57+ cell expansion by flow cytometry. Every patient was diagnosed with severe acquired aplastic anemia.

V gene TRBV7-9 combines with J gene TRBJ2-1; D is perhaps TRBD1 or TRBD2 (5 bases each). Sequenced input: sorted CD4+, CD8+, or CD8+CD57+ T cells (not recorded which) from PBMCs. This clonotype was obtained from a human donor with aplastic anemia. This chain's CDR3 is CASRGTNNEQFF. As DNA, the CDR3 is TGTGCCAGCAGAGGGACCAACAATGAGCAGTTCTTC.